This T cell receptor (beta chain) was sequenced for a study of blood T cells in healthy people across ages. The study, taken as a whole, reports: The lack of PBMC sorting stopped any conclusive naive versus antigen-experienced comparison. Investigators viewed diversity estimates from one million T cells as underestimates, the study reported.

The sample holds a few counts of this clonotype. Its antigen is undetermined. For the second PCR, which ran for 7 to 11 cycles, a sample-barcoded 5' primer and a J-beta primer mix were used. All samples yielded 3 million or more CDR3-containing paired-end reads. TCRdb called the 5' RACE reads again in MiXCR, with one record for every CDR3 protein. The sample holds some 1,500,000 distinct CDR3 sequences; around 40% are singletons and the top ten take less than 5%. Isolation recovered at least 6.5 million PBMCs from every sample. CDR1 and CDR2 (germline): MDHEN, SYDVKM. The CDR3 runs 17 residues. With V trimmed by 5 bases and J by 6 bases, 16 bases remained unmatched.

Sequenced sample: blood. The chain uses TRBV28 and TRBJ1-2, with 9 bases that match TRBD1. The clonotype was recovered from a young woman in good health. The CDR3 DNA sequence: TGTGCCAGCAGTCCCACCGGGACAGGGTTGGGACCGGATGGCTACACCTTC. Protein product: CASSPTGTGLGPDGYTF.